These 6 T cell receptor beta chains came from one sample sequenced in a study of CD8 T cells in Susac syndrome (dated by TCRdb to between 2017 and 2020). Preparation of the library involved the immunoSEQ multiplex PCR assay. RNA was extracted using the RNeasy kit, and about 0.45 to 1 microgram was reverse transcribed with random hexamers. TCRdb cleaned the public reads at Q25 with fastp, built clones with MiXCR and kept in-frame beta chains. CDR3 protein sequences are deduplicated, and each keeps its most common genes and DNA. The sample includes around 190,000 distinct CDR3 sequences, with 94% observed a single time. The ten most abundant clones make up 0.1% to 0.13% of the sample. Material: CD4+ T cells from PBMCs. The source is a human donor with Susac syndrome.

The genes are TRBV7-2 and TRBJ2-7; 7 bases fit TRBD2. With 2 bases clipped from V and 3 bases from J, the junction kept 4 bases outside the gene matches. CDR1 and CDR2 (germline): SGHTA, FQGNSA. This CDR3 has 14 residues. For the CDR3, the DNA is TGTGCCAGCAGCTTACAGCGGGGCCGCTACGAGCAGTACTTC. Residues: CASSLQRGRYEQYF.

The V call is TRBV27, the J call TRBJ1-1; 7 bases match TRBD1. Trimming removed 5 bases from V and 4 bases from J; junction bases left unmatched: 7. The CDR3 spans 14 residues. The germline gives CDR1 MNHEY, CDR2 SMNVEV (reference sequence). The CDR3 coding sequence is TGTGCCAGCAGTATAAGACAGGGAGCCACTGAAGCTTTCTTT. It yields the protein CASSIRQGATEAFF.

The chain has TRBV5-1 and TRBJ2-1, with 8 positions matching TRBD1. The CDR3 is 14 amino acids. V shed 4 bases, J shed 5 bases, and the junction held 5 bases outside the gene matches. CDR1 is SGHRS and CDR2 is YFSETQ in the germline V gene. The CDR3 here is CASSPQGAHNEQFF. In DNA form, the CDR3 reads TGCGCCAGCAGCCCTCAGGGGGCCCACAATGAGCAGTTCTTC.

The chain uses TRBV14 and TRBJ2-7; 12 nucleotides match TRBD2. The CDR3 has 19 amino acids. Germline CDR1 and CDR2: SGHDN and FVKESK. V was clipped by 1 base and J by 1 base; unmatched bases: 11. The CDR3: CASSQGRTSGAPGSYEQYF. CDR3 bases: TGTGCCAGCAGCCAAGGACGGACTAGCGGGGCCCCAGGGTCCTACGAGCAGTACTTC.

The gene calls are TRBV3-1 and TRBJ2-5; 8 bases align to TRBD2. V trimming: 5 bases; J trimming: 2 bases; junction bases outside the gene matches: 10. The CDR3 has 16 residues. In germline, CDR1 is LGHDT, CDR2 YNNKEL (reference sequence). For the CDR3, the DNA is TGTGCCAGCAGCGTCGGAGCGGGGGCCATTCAAGAGACCCAGTACTTC. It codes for CASSVGAGAIQETQYF.

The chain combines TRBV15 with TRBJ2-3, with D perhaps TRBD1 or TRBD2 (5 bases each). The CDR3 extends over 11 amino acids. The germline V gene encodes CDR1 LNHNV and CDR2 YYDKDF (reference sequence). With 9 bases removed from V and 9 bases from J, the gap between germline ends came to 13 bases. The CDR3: CATFVGVTQYF. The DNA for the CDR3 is TGTGCCACTTTCGTGGGGGTCACGCAGTATTTT. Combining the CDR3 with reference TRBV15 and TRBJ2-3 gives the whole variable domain DAMVIQNPRYQVTQFGKPVTLSCSQTLNHNVMYWYQQKSSQAPKLLFHYYDKDFNNEADTPDNFQSRRPNTSFCFLDIRSPGLGDTAMYLCATFVGVTQYFGPGTRLTVL.